A selection of T cell receptor beta chains follows, all from one sample in a study of T cells after yellow fever vaccination. TCRdb called the 5' RACE reads again in MiXCR, with one record for every CDR3 protein. The repertoire holds about 240,000 distinct CDR3 sequences, with about 3.9% as singletons. Source: PBMCs, taken 15 days after the yellow fever booster vaccination. All receptors derive from a man aged 18 to 29 who received the YFV17D yellow fever vaccine. The CDR3 runs from the conserved cysteine through the conserved F or W. The D gene is left open where the match is weak. Size tells how often a clone was seen (once, few, many) or the class of an expanded clone, and some rows leave it out.

d_gene: NA; v_gene: TRBV12-3/TRBV12-4; abundance: few; j_gene: TRBJ1-1; CDR3aa: CASSPPERYTEAFF; CDR3nt: TGTGCCAGCAGCCCCCCGGAGAGGTACACTGAAGCTTTCTTT
d_gene: NA; v_gene: TRBV4-1; abundance: few; j_gene: TRBJ2-3; CDR3aa: CASGPAGAPRDTQYF; CDR3nt: TGCGCCAGCGGGCCGGCGGGGGCCCCAAGGGATACGCAGTATTTT
d_gene: NA; v_gene: TRBV4-1; abundance: many; j_gene: TRBJ2-6; CDR3aa: CASSQDPNRERTSGANVLTF; CDR3nt: TGCGCCAGCAGCCAAGACCCCAACCGCGAGCGAACCTCTGGGGCCAACGTCCTGACTTTC
d_gene: TRBD1; v_gene: TRBV12-3/TRBV12-4; abundance: many; j_gene: TRBJ2-3; CDR3aa: CASSFGFGGQGDTQYF; CDR3nt: TGTGCCAGCAGTTTTGGGTTTGGAGGACAGGGGGATACGCAGTATTTT
d_gene: NA; v_gene: TRBV7-2; abundance: many; j_gene: TRBJ1-5; CDR3aa: CASSLRGVDQPQHF; CDR3nt: TGTGCCAGCAGCTTAAGAGGGGTGGATCAGCCCCAGCATTTT
d_gene: NA; v_gene: TRBV24-1; abundance: many; j_gene: TRBJ1-5; CDR3aa: CATSGDHSNQPQHF; CDR3nt: TGTGCCACCAGTGGCGACCATAGCAATCAGCCCCAGCATTTT
d_gene: TRBD1; v_gene: TRBV6-6; abundance: many; j_gene: TRBJ2-5; CDR3aa: CASTLTGRETQYF; CDR3nt: TGTGCCAGCACCTTGACAGGGAGAGAGACCCAGTACTTC
d_gene: NA; v_gene: TRBV14; abundance: many; j_gene: TRBJ2-7; CDR3aa: CASSQTGRETYEQYF; CDR3nt: TGTGCCAGCAGCCAAACAGGCCGGGAAACCTACGAGCAGTACTTC
d_gene: NA; v_gene: TRBV7-2; abundance: many; j_gene: TRBJ1-2; CDR3aa: CASSSGYREGYTF; CDR3nt: TGTGCCAGCAGCTCCGGGTACAGGGAAGGCTACACCTTC
d_gene: NA; v_gene: TRBV7-6; abundance: many; j_gene: TRBJ2-1; CDR3aa: CASSLGGRNNEQFF; CDR3nt: TGTGCCAGCAGCTTAGGTGGGAGGAACAATGAGCAGTTCTTC
d_gene: TRBD2; v_gene: TRBV5-4; abundance: many; j_gene: TRBJ2-1; CDR3aa: CASSPMGGGLDEQFF; CDR3nt: TGTGCCAGCAGCCCTATGGGCGGGGGGCTCGATGAGCAGTTCTTC
d_gene: NA; v_gene: TRBV30; abundance: many; j_gene: TRBJ2-1; CDR3aa: CAWSGSNEQFF; CDR3nt: TGTGCCTGGAGTGGAAGCAATGAGCAGTTCTTC
d_gene: NA; v_gene: TRBV5-1; abundance: many; j_gene: TRBJ1-1; CDR3aa: CASSLWQGPTEAFF; CDR3nt: TGCGCCAGCAGCTTGTGGCAGGGGCCCACTGAAGCTTTCTTT
d_gene: NA; v_gene: TRBV10-3; abundance: many; j_gene: TRBJ1-1; CDR3aa: CAISEFDRSNTEAFF; CDR3nt: TGTGCCATCAGTGAATTTGACAGGTCGAACACTGAAGCTTTCTTT
d_gene: NA; v_gene: TRBV12-3/TRBV12-4; abundance: many; j_gene: TRBJ2-7; CDR3aa: CASSFGLSEQYF; CDR3nt: TGTGCCAGCAGTTTCGGACTCTCCGAGCAGTACTTC
d_gene: NA; v_gene: TRBV20-1; abundance: many; j_gene: TRBJ2-7; CDR3aa: CSARGAGEQYF; CDR3nt: TGCAGTGCTAGAGGTGCGGGCGAGCAGTACTTC
d_gene: NA; v_gene: TRBV30; abundance: many; j_gene: TRBJ1-3; CDR3aa: CAWSHSGNTIYF; CDR3nt: TGTGCCTGGAGTCACTCTGGAAACACCATATATTTT
d_gene: NA; v_gene: TRBV7-3; abundance: NA; j_gene: TRBJ2-1; CDR3aa: CASSRMGYNEQFF; CDR3nt: TGTGCCAGCAGCCGCATGGGGTACAATGAGCAGTTCTTC
d_gene: NA; v_gene: TRBV27; abundance: many; j_gene: TRBJ1-2; CDR3aa: CASSLRGAGYGYTF; CDR3nt: TGTGCCAGCAGTTTGCGGGGGGCGGGCTATGGCTACACCTTC
d_gene: NA; v_gene: TRBV29-1; abundance: many; j_gene: TRBJ2-2; CDR3aa: CSVEKSITGELFF; CDR3nt: TGCAGCGTTGAAAAATCGATCACCGGGGAGCTGTTTTTT
d_gene: NA; v_gene: TRBV5-1; abundance: many; j_gene: TRBJ2-1; CDR3aa: CASSSIGPNNEQFF; CDR3nt: TGCGCCAGCAGCTCTATTGGGCCGAACAATGAGCAGTTCTTC
d_gene: TRBD1; v_gene: TRBV4-1; abundance: many; j_gene: TRBJ2-7; CDR3aa: CASSPLGTGSGEQYF; CDR3nt: TGCGCCAGCAGCCCCCTAGGGACAGGGAGCGGTGAGCAGTACTTC
d_gene: TRBD2; v_gene: TRBV5-1; abundance: many; j_gene: TRBJ2-5; CDR3aa: CASSLSSGGLQETQYF; CDR3nt: TGCGCCAGCAGCTTGTCTAGCGGGGGGCTGCAAGAGACCCAGTACTTC
d_gene: NA; v_gene: TRBV5-1; abundance: many; j_gene: TRBJ1-1; CDR3aa: CASSLSRAGTEAFF; CDR3nt: TGCGCCAGCAGCTTAAGCAGGGCAGGCACTGAAGCTTTCTTT
d_gene: TRBD1; v_gene: TRBV5-4; abundance: NA; j_gene: TRBJ2-7; CDR3aa: CASSPGQGPSYEQYF; CDR3nt: TGTGCCAGCAGCCCAGGACAGGGTCCCTCCTACGAGCAGTACTTC
d_gene: NA; v_gene: TRBV7-8; abundance: many; j_gene: TRBJ1-6; CDR3aa: CASSVPLQESSYNSPLHF; CDR3nt: TGTGCCAGCAGCGTCCCCCTTCAGGAAAGCTCCTATAATTCACCCCTCCACTTT
d_gene: NA; v_gene: TRBV12-3/TRBV12-4; abundance: many; j_gene: TRBJ2-1; CDR3aa: CASSSFSYNEQFF; CDR3nt: TGTGCCAGCAGTTCCTTCTCCTACAATGAGCAGTTCTTC
d_gene: NA; v_gene: TRBV6-2/TRBV6-3; abundance: many; j_gene: TRBJ1-1; CDR3aa: CASSRLPGTEAFF; CDR3nt: TGTGCCAGCAGTCGACTACCGGGGACTGAAGCTTTCTTT
d_gene: NA; v_gene: TRBV5-1; abundance: many; j_gene: TRBJ2-5; CDR3aa: CASSVQSTQETQYF; CDR3nt: TGCGCCAGCAGCGTACAGAGTACCCAAGAGACCCAGTACTTC
d_gene: NA; v_gene: TRBV4-1; abundance: many; j_gene: TRBJ2-7; CDR3aa: CASSQDRYEGEAGFYEQYF; CDR3nt: TGCGCCAGCAGCCAAGATCGTTACGAGGGGGAAGCGGGTTTCTACGAGCAGTACTTC
d_gene: NA; v_gene: TRBV5-6; abundance: many; j_gene: TRBJ1-6; CDR3aa: CASSSEGGYNSPLHF; CDR3nt: TGTGCCAGCAGTTCCGAGGGGGGGTATAATTCACCCCTCCACTTT
d_gene: NA; v_gene: TRBV7-9; abundance: NA; j_gene: TRBJ1-3; CDR3aa: CASSLEGGVTGNTIYF; CDR3nt: TGTGCCAGCAGCTTAGAAGGGGGGGTGACTGGAAACACCATATATTTT
d_gene: NA; v_gene: TRBV7-9; abundance: many; j_gene: TRBJ1-2; CDR3aa: CASSRTHQHGYTF; CDR3nt: TGTGCCAGCAGCCGGACGCATCAGCATGGCTACACCTTC
d_gene: NA; v_gene: TRBV5-1; abundance: many; j_gene: TRBJ2-3; CDR3aa: CASSSRNPRDTDTQYF; CDR3nt: TGCGCCAGCAGCTCTCGAAATCCGAGGGACACAGATACGCAGTATTTT
d_gene: TRBD2; v_gene: TRBV12-3/TRBV12-4; abundance: many; j_gene: TRBJ2-3; CDR3aa: CASTDWASGPTDTQYF; CDR3nt: TGTGCCAGCACTGATTGGGCTAGCGGGCCCACAGATACGCAGTATTTT
d_gene: TRBD2; v_gene: TRBV4-3; abundance: many; j_gene: TRBJ2-1; CDR3aa: CASSQDLSSGGVDEQFF; CDR3nt: TGCGCCAGCAGCCAAGATTTGTCTAGCGGGGGGGTGGATGAGCAGTTCTTC
d_gene: NA; v_gene: TRBV7-2; abundance: many; j_gene: TRBJ2-2; CDR3aa: CASSVGSGYTGELFF; CDR3nt: TGTGCCAGCAGCGTAGGATCTGGATACACCGGGGAGCTGTTTTTT
d_gene: TRBD1; v_gene: TRBV27; abundance: NA; j_gene: TRBJ1-6; CDR3aa: CASRLTGNSPLHF; CDR3nt: TGTGCCAGCAGATTGACAGGGAATTCACCCCTCCACTTT
d_gene: NA; v_gene: TRBV5-5; abundance: many; j_gene: TRBJ1-5; CDR3aa: CASSTVPPGSNQPQHF; CDR3nt: TGTGCCAGCAGCACGGTCCCCCCCGGCAGCAATCAGCCCCAGCATTTT
d_gene: NA; v_gene: TRBV24-1; abundance: many; j_gene: TRBJ2-1; CDR3aa: CATSDGTAYNEQFF; CDR3nt: TGTGCCACCAGTGACGGGACGGCCTACAATGAGCAGTTCTTC
d_gene: NA; v_gene: TRBV5-1; abundance: many; j_gene: TRBJ1-2; CDR3aa: CASRPNQGRDYGYTF; CDR3nt: TGCGCCAGCAGGCCAAACCAGGGTCGGGACTATGGCTACACCTTC
d_gene: NA; v_gene: TRBV6-6; abundance: many; j_gene: TRBJ1-1; CDR3aa: CASRGTENTEAFF; CDR3nt: TGTGCCAGCAGAGGTACAGAGAACACTGAAGCTTTCTTT
d_gene: NA; v_gene: TRBV28; abundance: many; j_gene: TRBJ2-4; CDR3aa: CASSLTASLAKNIQYF; CDR3nt: TGTGCCAGCAGTTTAACAGCAAGCCTAGCCAAAAACATTCAGTACTTC
d_gene: TRBD1; v_gene: TRBV5-1; abundance: many; j_gene: TRBJ1-1; CDR3aa: CASSFRDREVSTEAFF; CDR3nt: TGCGCCAGCAGTTTCCGGGACAGGGAAGTAAGCACTGAAGCTTTCTTT
d_gene: NA; v_gene: TRBV30; abundance: NA; j_gene: TRBJ1-4; CDR3aa: CAWSANFGEKLFF; CDR3nt: TGTGCCTGGAGTGCAAACTTCGGGGAAAAACTGTTTTTT
d_gene: TRBD1; v_gene: TRBV10-3; abundance: few; j_gene: TRBJ1-2; CDR3aa: CAISATGFAAGYTF; CDR3nt: TGTGCCATCAGTGCGACAGGGTTCGCAGCTGGCTACACCTTC
d_gene: TRBD1; v_gene: TRBV24-1; abundance: many; j_gene: TRBJ2-3; CDR3aa: CATSDSTGGATDTQYF; CDR3nt: TGTGCCACCAGTGATTCGACAGGGGGCGCGACAGATACGCAGTATTTT
d_gene: NA; v_gene: TRBV10-3; abundance: many; j_gene: TRBJ1-2; CDR3aa: CAISEGTDHTF; CDR3nt: TGTGCCATCAGTGAGGGTACGGACCACACCTTC
d_gene: NA; v_gene: TRBV29-1; abundance: many; j_gene: TRBJ1-1; CDR3aa: CSGRFGGTEAFF; CDR3nt: TGCAGCGGGAGGTTTGGGGGCACTGAAGCTTTCTTT
d_gene: NA; v_gene: TRBV20-1; abundance: many; j_gene: TRBJ1-2; CDR3aa: CSARRNDGYTF; CDR3nt: TGCAGTGCTAGGAGGAACGATGGCTACACCTTC
d_gene: NA; v_gene: TRBV27; abundance: many; j_gene: TRBJ2-1; CDR3aa: CASSPLRRAAYNEQFF; CDR3nt: TGTGCCAGCAGTCCACTAAGGAGGGCCGCCTACAATGAGCAGTTCTTC
d_gene: NA; v_gene: TRBV30; abundance: NA; j_gene: TRBJ1-4; CDR3aa: CAWSYGTVTNEKLFF; CDR3nt: TGTGCCTGGAGTTATGGGACTGTAACTAATGAAAAACTGTTTTTT
d_gene: TRBD1; v_gene: TRBV20-1; abundance: many; j_gene: TRBJ1-1; CDR3aa: CSAEGQENTEAFF; CDR3nt: TGCAGTGCCGAGGGACAGGAGAACACTGAAGCTTTCTTT
d_gene: TRBD1; v_gene: TRBV13; abundance: many; j_gene: TRBJ2-5; CDR3aa: CASSVMGQPPFWTQYF; CDR3nt: TGTGCCAGCAGCGTCATGGGACAGCCCCCCTTTTGGACCCAGTACTTC
d_gene: NA; v_gene: TRBV5-6; abundance: many; j_gene: TRBJ1-1; CDR3aa: CASSLAGQGRSTGAFF; CDR3nt: TGTGCCAGCAGCTTGGCTGGGCAGGGCCGGTCCACGGGAGCTTTCTTT
d_gene: TRBD2; v_gene: TRBV4-3; abundance: many; j_gene: TRBJ2-1; CDR3aa: CASSQELSGGYDEQFF; CDR3nt: TGCGCCAGCAGCCAAGAACTTAGCGGGGGGTACGATGAGCAGTTCTTC